This entry lists 4 T cell receptor beta chains sequenced from one sample in a study of regulatory T cells in long-lasting Graves disease. Building of the TCR beta libraries involved iRepertoire HTBI primers and Arm-PCR of CDR3 regions. TCRdb passed the multiplex PCR reads through MiXCR, listing each CDR3 protein once. The repertoire holds about 470,000 distinct CDR3 sequences, with 20% to 25% as singletons. Time point: persistent/refractory GD, antithyroid drugs over 5 years with positive TRAb. PBMC RNA was the source of the TCR library. Sequencing used peripheral blood mononuclear cells (PBMCs), obtained when the disease was refractory, from a patient treated with antithyroid drugs. The receptors derive from a female donor with Graves disease.

The chain combines TRBV5-1 with TRBJ2-2; TRBD1 agrees at 8 bases. V shed 0 bases, J shed 6 bases, and the junction held 7 bases outside the gene matches. This CDR3 has 16 residues. CDR1 and CDR2 (germline): SGHRS, YFSETQ. The CDR3 DNA sequence: TGCGCCAGCAGCTTGGGGACAGGGCTTATTGCCGGGGAGCTGTTTTTT. Translation: CASSLGTGLIAGELFF.

This clonotype was seen a few times. This sequence joins TRBV6-9 and TRBJ2-7; D unclear. The CDR3 is made up of 15 amino acids. Per the germline V gene, CDR1 is MNHGY and CDR2 is SVAAGI. V lost 3 bases to trimming and J lost 0 bases, with 12 bases between them. The CDR3 bases are TGTGCCAGCAGTTACCCCCAAGGCAGCTCCTACGAGCAGTACTTC. It encodes CASSYPQGSSYEQYF.

This clonotype was seen many times. The chain links TRBV19 to TRBJ1-1; no reliable D call. The germline V gene encodes CDR1 LNHDA and CDR2 SQIVND (reference sequence). This CDR3 contains 15 residues. Trimming shortened V by 3 bases and J by 1 base, and 12 bases separated the two germline ends. The CDR3 protein is CASSITATGNTEAFF. The CDR3 bases are TGTGCCAGTAGTATTACAGCAACGGGGAACACTGAAGCTTTCTTT.

The chain combines TRBV20-1 with TRBJ2-7, with 10 bases aligning to TRBD1. This CDR3 spans 14 amino acids. V was pared by 4 bases and J by 6 bases, with 9 bases of the junction left unmatched. Per the germline V gene, CDR1 is DFQATT and CDR2 is SNEGSKA (reference sequence). This CDR3 is CSATTLRTGGEQYF. The CDR3 nucleotides are TGCAGTGCTACCACCTTAAGGACAGGGGGCGAGCAGTACTTC.